The following is a T cell receptor beta chain sequence with its context. Its antigen is currently unknown. These data are taken from a study of cytomegalovirus exposure and HLA in healthy donors. With 60 Vbeta and 13 Jbeta primers, the PCR was carried out. The data were produced by immunoSEQ multiplex PCR, yet TCRdb's version contains in-frame clones alone and is incomplete. This sample has roughly 180,000 clones, with 70% to 85% found just once. Trimming cost V 6 bases and J 0 bases, with 20 bases left between them. Germline loops: CDR1 WSHSY, CDR2 SAAADI. CDR3 length equals 17 residues. General study results and limits: Common viral pathogens seemed, in a later analysis, to connect with several of the most significant clusters.

Sequences were obtained from PBMCs. The sequence came from a woman aged 25 to 39 in good health and CMV-seropositive. The chain combines TRBV10-2 with TRBJ1-2; D perhaps matches TRBD1 (6 bases). The DNA of the CDR3 is TGCGCCAGCAGACCCGGGGGGGCCATGGAGGCTAACTATGGCTACACCTTC. Encoded protein: CASRPGGAMEANYGYTF.